These T cell receptor beta chains were read from a single sample in a study of beta chain features in type 1 diabetes. The repertoire was sequenced with immunoSEQ multiplex PCR; TCRdb's copy has only in-frame clones and lacks some. The sample lists under 300,000 clones, around 24% occurring once. Sequencing was performed on naive CD4+ T cells from blood. These receptors all stem from a woman in her 30s with type 1 diabetes. Both conserved end residues are part of each CDR3. D genes are given only for firm matches. The size field is filled for only some rows; it gives once, few, many or a size class.

DNA: TGTGCCAGCAGCAAATTTTGGGACAGGGGAAACTATGGCTACACCTTC; CDR3: CASSKFWDRGNYGYTF; J: TRBJ1-2; V: TRBV21-1; size: .; D: .
DNA: TGTGCCACCAGCAGAGACGTTGGGACTAGCGGGAGTACAGATACGCAGTATTTT; CDR3: CATSRDVGTSGSTDTQYF; J: TRBJ2-3; V: TRBV15; size: few; D: TRBD2
DNA: TGTGCCACCAGCAGAGATCCCGACATAACCAAAAACATTCAGTACTTC; CDR3: CATSRDPDITKNIQYF; J: TRBJ2-4; V: TRBV15; size: .; D: .
DNA: TGTGCCAGCAGCTTAGAAGGACTAGTTCCGCCCAATCAGTTCTTC; CDR3: CASSLEGLVPPNQFF; J: TRBJ2-1; V: TRBV11-1; size: .; D: TRBD2
DNA: TGTGCCAGCATCTCATGGGGGCCGTCGAACACTGAAGCTTTCTTT; CDR3: CASISWGPSNTEAFF; J: TRBJ1-1; V: TRBV28; size: few; D: .
DNA: TGTGCCAGTACCGGCGGGACAGGGGGCGACGGGCAGTACTTC; CDR3: CASTGGTGGDGQYF; J: TRBJ2-7; V: TRBV19; size: .; D: TRBD1
DNA: TGTGCCAGCAGCGGAGAAAGCGGGCCGAATGAGCAGTTCTTC; CDR3: CASSGESGPNEQFF; J: TRBJ2-1; V: TRBV14; size: few; D: .
DNA: TGTGCCAGCAGCTGGGGAGGGCCAGGAGAGACCCAGTACTTC; CDR3: CASSWGGPGETQYF; J: TRBJ2-5; V: TRBV7-3; size: few; D: TRBD2
DNA: TGTGCCAGTAGTATTATCCCGGACAGGGTCTCCAATGGCTACACCTTC; CDR3: CASSIIPDRVSNGYTF; J: TRBJ1-2; V: TRBV19; size: .; D: TRBD1
DNA: TGCGCCAGCAGCCAAGAAGGGGGTGCAGGATTCCATGGCTACACCTTC; CDR3: CASSQEGGAGFHGYTF; J: TRBJ1-2; V: TRBV4-1; size: .; D: .
DNA: TGTGCCACCAGCAAGGACAGGGTCTTGGACAATGAGCAGTTCTTC; CDR3: CATSKDRVLDNEQFF; J: TRBJ2-1; V: TRBV15; size: .; D: TRBD1
DNA: TGCGCCAGCAGCTTGCTGGAGGCGTCCTATGGCTACACCTTC; CDR3: CASSLLEASYGYTF; J: TRBJ1-2; V: TRBV5-1; size: few; D: .
DNA: TGTGCCAGCAGTTTATCGGTAGCAGATACGCAGTATTTT; CDR3: CASSLSVADTQYF; J: TRBJ2-3; V: TRBV27; size: .; D: .
DNA: TGTGCCAGCAGCCACACTAACAGGGGGCTGGCAGAGACCCAGTACTTC; CDR3: CASSHTNRGLAETQYF; J: TRBJ2-5; V: TRBV14; size: .; D: TRBD1
DNA: TGTGCCAGCAGTCAAGCCTATGACAGTCAAACCTACAATGAGCAGTTCTTC; CDR3: CASSQAYDSQTYNEQFF; J: TRBJ2-1; V: TRBV27; size: few; D: .
DNA: TGTGCCAGCTCACCAAACAGGGGTGACACTGAAGCTTTCTTT; CDR3: CASSPNRGDTEAFF; J: TRBJ1-1; V: TRBV18; size: few; D: TRBD1
DNA: TGCAGGTCCTCGGCTAGCGGCCCCCCGGGTGAGCAGTTCTTC; CDR3: CRSSASGPPGEQFF; J: TRBJ2-1; V: TRBV29-1; size: .; D: TRBD2
DNA: TGTGCCAGCAGCCAAGCTCGGGGTAACACTGAAGCTTTCTTT; CDR3: CASSQARGNTEAFF; J: TRBJ1-1; V: TRBV14; size: .; D: .
DNA: TGCAGCGTTGAAGTAGCGGGAGATACGCAGTATTTT; CDR3: CSVEVAGDTQYF; J: TRBJ2-3; V: TRBV29-1; size: .; D: TRBD2
DNA: TGTGCCAGCAGTGGGGAGGGGCAGATCTATGGCTACACCTTC; CDR3: CASSGEGQIYGYTF; J: TRBJ1-2; V: TRBV2; size: few; D: .
DNA: TGTGCCAGTAGGACTAGCGGGAGGAGGCAAGAGACCCAGTACTTC; CDR3: CASRTSGRRQETQYF; J: TRBJ2-5; V: TRBV19; size: few; D: TRBD2
DNA: TGTGCCAGCAGTAGAACAGGGGATGGCTACACCTTC; CDR3: CASSRTGDGYTF; J: TRBJ1-2; V: TRBV2; size: few; D: TRBD1
DNA: TGTGCCAGCAGTGGGACTAGCGGAAAGCAGTTCTTC; CDR3: CASSGTSGKQFF; J: TRBJ2-1; V: TRBV2; size: few; D: TRBD2
DNA: TGCAGCGTCCTTGGGACAGCGGGCCCAGAGACCCAGTACTTC; CDR3: CSVLGTAGPETQYF; J: TRBJ2-5; V: TRBV29-1; size: .; D: .
DNA: TGTGCCAGCAGCTTCCGCTGGACAGGAAAATACAATGAGCAGTTCTTC; CDR3: CASSFRWTGKYNEQFF; J: TRBJ2-1; V: TRBV5-6; size: few; D: TRBD1